Presented here are 32 T cell receptor beta chains from one specimen sequenced in a study of neurological immune-mediated disorders. TCRdb re-called the 5' RACE reads with MiXCR, one entry per CDR3 protein. The table lists tens of thousands of distinct CDR3 sequences, 3.5% of them singletons, with just under 3% in the top ten. Sequenced: PBMCs. Receptors originate from a woman aged 45-65 years with multiple sclerosis.

This clonotype was seen at least ten times. The gene calls are TRBV20-1 and TRBJ2-2; D ambiguous. V was clipped by 1 base and J by 6 bases, with 6 bases between them. The CDR3 is 12 amino acids. In germline, CDR1 is DFQATT, CDR2 SNEGSKA (reference sequence). DNA for the CDR3: TGCAGTGCTAGAGGGGTGGCCGGGGAGCTGTTTTTT. As protein: CSARGVAGELFF.

This clonotype has a count of ten or more. The chain has TRBV4-3 and TRBJ2-2; D could derive from TRBD1 or TRBD2 (5 bases each). V lost 1 base to trimming and J lost 4 bases, with 13 bases between them. The germline V gene has CDR1 LGHNA and CDR2 YSLEER. The CDR3 runs to 16 residues. The CDR3 loop is CASSQGGALFTGELFF. In nucleotides, the CDR3 is TGCGCCAGCAGCCAAGGAGGGGCCCTTTTCACCGGGGAGCTGTTTTTT.

The rearrangement links TRBV5-6 to TRBJ1-4, with unresolved D. CDR1 is SGHDT, CDR2 YYEEEE, per germline. V lost 3 bases and J lost 8, with 8 bases in between. This CDR3 spans 12 amino acids. The CDR3 nucleotides are TGTGCCAGCAGCTCAAGGCGGGAAAAACTGTTTTTT. This translates into CASSSRREKLFF.

This clonotype was detected ten times or more. This chain connects TRBV12-3 or TRBV12-4 to TRBJ1-1; 7 bases line up with TRBD1. The V segment lost 5 bases and the J segment 1 base; nucleotides outside the gene matches: 10. The CDR3 is made up of 16 amino acids. In nucleotides, the CDR3 is TGTGCCAGCAGTCCCTCGACAGGGATGGAGAACACTGAAGCTTTCTTT. As protein: CASSPSTGMENTEAFF.

This clonotype was counted at least ten times. The gene calls are TRBV12-3 or TRBV12-4 and TRBJ2-1; a possible D gene is TRBD1 (6 bases). Trimming removed 7 bases from V and 6 bases from J, with 19 bases in between. The CDR3 has 15 amino acids. The CDR3 sequence: CASKPAGDWLNEQFF. The DNA for the CDR3 is TGTGCCAGCAAACCCGCAGGGGATTGGCTCAATGAGCAGTTCTTC.

This clonotype was recorded many times. The CDR3 loop is CSARDPRENTEAFF. The CDR3 nucleotides are TGCAGTGCTAGAGACCCCAGAGAGAACACTGAAGCTTTCTTT. The rearrangement uses TRBV20-1 and TRBJ1-1; D not resolved. The CDR3 is 14 residues long. Germline V gene data show CDR1 as DFQATT and CDR2 as SNEGSKA (reference sequence). The germline V and J ends were trimmed by 0 bases and 1 base, with 9 bases remaining between them.

This clonotype was seen only a few times. A read error may explain this, as a much larger clone is one base away. This chain links TRBV29-1 with TRBJ2-4; 11 nucleotides line up with TRBD2. The ends lost 4 bases at V and 10 bases at J; junction bases unmatched: 12. The CDR3 extends over 15 amino acids. In germline, CDR1 is SQVTM, CDR2 ANQGSEA. The CDR3 loop reads CSVALAGGPGKIQYF. In DNA, the CDR3 is TGCAGCGTTGCCTTAGCGGGGGGGCCTGGAAAAATTCAGTACTTC.

At least ten counts were recorded for this clonotype. The V call is TRBV20-1, the J call TRBJ2-1, with 12 bases lining up with TRBD2. V trimming: 6 bases; J trimming: 2 bases; junction bases outside the gene matches: 11. The CDR3 is 17 residues long. Germline lookup yields CDR1 DFQATT and CDR2 SNEGSKA (reference sequence). The CDR3 here is CSAASSGGAEAYNEQFF. As DNA, the CDR3 is TGCAGTGCCGCGTCTAGCGGGGGGGCCGAGGCCTACAATGAGCAGTTCTTC.

This clonotype has a count of ten or more. This rearrangement joins TRBV7-2 to TRBJ1-1, with D unresolved. Germline CDR1 is SGHTA and CDR2 is FQGNSA. This CDR3 spans 12 amino acids. V lost 1 base, J lost 9 bases, and 9 bases lay in between. The CDR3 sequence is CASSLDAGQAFF. The CDR3 DNA reads TGTGCCAGCAGCTTAGACGCGGGTCAAGCTTTCTTT.

This clonotype came up many times. The DNA of the CDR3 is TGTGCCAGCAGCCTGCGGGCGGACACCATATATTTT. Encoded protein: CASSLRADTIYF. The V call is TRBV7-3, the J call TRBJ1-3, with D hard to call. This CDR3 contains 12 residues. Per the germline V gene, CDR1 is SGHTA and CDR2 is FQGTGA. Trimming stripped 5 bases from V and 8 bases from J, with 10 bases between.

This clonotype was counted many times. This sequence joins TRBV10-3 and TRBJ2-5, with D possibly TRBD2 on 5 matching bases. The ends were cut back, 10 bases at V and 5 bases at J, with 20 bases in the middle. Germline values: CDR1 ENHRY, CDR2 SYGVKD. The CDR3 is made up of 14 amino acids. CDR3 nucleotide sequence: TGTGCCACTAACTCCAATCTAGCAACGGAGACCCAGTACTTC. Its translation is CATNSNLATETQYF.

This clonotype was seen at least ten times. The V and J genes are TRBV5-1 and TRBJ2-5, with D possibly TRBD2 on 6 matching bases. The germline V and J ends were trimmed by 4 bases and 7 bases, with 17 bases remaining between them. Germline CDR1 SGHRS, CDR2 YFSETQ. This CDR3 has 14 amino acids. The DNA for the CDR3 is TGCGCCAGCAGCCCGGGGGTGAGCTGGGGGACCCAGTACTTC. It translates to CASSPGVSWGTQYF.

In its sample, this clonotype was seen many times. The chain combines TRBV27 with TRBJ2-5; 7 nucleotides agree with TRBD2. This CDR3 contains 14 residues. V shed 5 bases and J 3 bases; nucleotides not matched to a gene: 6. Germline CDR1 reads MNHEY; CDR2 reads SMNVEV (reference sequence). CDR3 region: CASSRGLAEETQYF. The DNA for the CDR3 is TGTGCCAGCAGTAGGGGCCTAGCGGAAGAGACCCAGTACTTC.

This clonotype was counted ten times or more. The genes are TRBV7-8 and TRBJ1-4; D unresolved. The V gene lost 4 bases and the J gene lost 8 bases, with 11 bases spanning the gap. CDR1 is SGHVS and CDR2 is FQNEAQ in the germline V gene. This CDR3 has 13 amino acids. The DNA of the CDR3 is TGTGCCAGCAGCTCGGAGGTCTTAGAAAAACTGTTTTTT. As protein: CASSSEVLEKLFF.

This clonotype was recorded many times. The chain joins TRBV15 to TRBJ2-3, with no clear D. CDR1 LNHNV and CDR2 YYDKDF come from the germline V gene (reference sequence). The length of the CDR3 is 16 residues. The V gene lost 1 base and the J gene lost 3 bases, with 14 bases spanning the gap. In DNA form, the CDR3 reads TGTGCCACCAGCAGAGGTTGGAACGGTAAAACAGATACGCAGTATTTT. It encodes CATSRGWNGKTDTQYF.

This clonotype was picked up many times. The rearrangement uses TRBV12-3 or TRBV12-4 and TRBJ2-7; 10 positions agree with TRBD1. This CDR3 spans 14 amino acids. J lost 3 bases, V lost 3 bases, and 2 bases had no gene match. The CDR3 spells CASSLRTGGYEQYF. The CDR3 coding sequence is TGTGCCAGCAGTTTGCGGACAGGGGGCTACGAGCAGTACTTC.

This clonotype has at least ten counts. V gene TRBV29-1 combines with J gene TRBJ2-7, with D possibly being TRBD1 (5 bases). Trimming left V 4 bases short and J 5 bases short, with 12 bases between. Germline assignment: CDR1 SQVTM and CDR2 ANQGSEA. This CDR3 is built from 12 residues. The CDR3 DNA reads TGCAGCGTTGGTCGTCAGGGCCACGAGCAGTACTTC. It encodes CSVGRQGHEQYF.

In this sample, this clonotype turned up many times. V usage is TRBV12-3 or TRBV12-4 and J usage is TRBJ1-4; tentative D call: TRBD1 (5 bases). The V end lost 5 bases, the J end lost 7 bases, and 20 bases lay between the germline ends. CDR3 size: 16 residues. The CDR3 DNA reads TGTGCCAGCAGTCCGACCCGGGACCCAGATAGTGAAAAACTGTTTTTT. Its protein is CASSPTRDPDSEKLFF.

This clonotype has at least ten counts. J is TRBJ1-4 and V is TRBV20-1; TRBD1 matches 7 bases. The CDR3 runs 14 residues. Germline CDR1 DFQATT, CDR2 SNEGSKA (reference sequence). Unmatched junction bases numbered 4, after V lost 6 bases and J lost 0 bases. The CDR3 loop is CSAQGVTTNEKLFF. DNA of the CDR3: TGCAGTGCCCAGGGGGTGACAACTAATGAAAAACTGTTTTTT.

This clonotype was observed at least ten times. The chain links TRBV6-2 or TRBV6-3 to TRBJ1-2; D might be TRBD1 (5 bases). The germline V gene has CDR1 MNHEY and CDR2 SVGEGT. The V gene lost 2 bases and the J gene lost 4 bases, with 8 bases spanning the gap. This CDR3 is built from 13 residues. The CDR3: CASSYVTVYGYTF. For the CDR3, the DNA is TGTGCCAGCAGTTACGTGACAGTCTATGGCTACACCTTC.

This clonotype has a count of ten or more. The chain employs TRBV12-3 or TRBV12-4 and TRBJ2-3, with 9 bases identical to TRBD1. The ends lost 5 bases at V and 2 bases at J; junction bases unmatched: 5. The CDR3 has 15 residues. The CDR3 is CASSPDRGDTDTQYF. The CDR3 DNA sequence: TGTGCCAGCAGTCCCGACAGGGGGGACACAGATACGCAGTATTTT.

Ten or more counts support this clonotype. V is TRBV7-9 and J is TRBJ1-6; D is undetermined. Trimming pared 3 bases from V and 7 bases from J, leaving 10 bases between. The CDR3 has 14 residues. Germline CDR1 and CDR2: SEHNR and FQNEAQ (reference sequence). CDR3 sequence reads: CASSLVQANSPLHF. CDR3 DNA: TGTGCCAGCAGCTTGGTCCAGGCGAATTCACCCCTCCACTTT.

This clonotype was counted ten times or more. The V gene is TRBV12-3 or TRBV12-4, the J gene TRBJ2-7; a possible D gene is TRBD2 (6 bases). The CDR3 runs to 13 residues. Trimming took 5 bases from V and 6 from J, leaving 14 bases between them. CDR3 bases: TGTGCCAGCAGTCAAGGTTCGGGAGCCGAGCAGTACTTC. This gives the protein CASSQGSGAEQYF.

This clonotype appeared many times. A read error may produce the germline difference seen at one junction end. This chain uses TRBV7-7 with TRBJ2-7; 7 bases line up with TRBD2. CDR3 size: 14 residues. Germline assignment: CDR1 SSHAT and CDR2 FNYEAQ (reference sequence). The CDR3 protein is CASSLDSGPYEQYF. CDR3 DNA sequence: TGTGCTAGCAGCTTAGATAGCGGGCCCTACGAGCAGTACTTC.

With respect to this clonotype: A much larger clone differs by one base, so this may be a read error. The chain has TRBV4-2 and TRBJ1-2; D unclear. CDR3 length: 13 residues. Germline assignment: CDR1 LGHNA and CDR2 YNFKEQ. Trimming took 0 bases from V and 8 from J, leaving 10 bases between them. This CDR3 is CASSQDLGEGYTF. The DNA of the CDR3 is TGTGCCAGCAGCCAAGATCTCGGGGAAGGCTACACCTTC.

This clonotype has ten or more counts. The chain recombines TRBV3-1 with TRBJ2-3; TRBD2 aligns across 10 bases. The CDR3 spans 17 residues. CDR1 and CDR2 (germline): LGHDT, YNNKEL (reference sequence). J was trimmed by 6 bases and V by 0 bases; bases with no gene match: 9. The CDR3 nucleotides read TGTGCCAGCAGCCAAGAGTCAGCGGGGGGGGCCCTCGATACGCAGTATTTT. As protein: CASSQESAGGALDTQYF.

This clonotype was recorded a few times. This sequence joins TRBV20-1 and TRBJ2-3; D ambiguous. With 2 bases removed from V and 3 bases from J, the gap between germline ends came to 18 bases. CDR1 is DFQATT and CDR2 is SNEGSKA in the germline V gene (reference sequence). The CDR3 is 16 amino acids. CDR3 in DNA: TGCAGTGCTAGACGTAACCCGGCCCTGGGGACAGATACGCAGTATTTT. Residues: CSARRNPALGTDTQYF.

Ten or more counts support this clonotype. The chain recombines TRBV7-6 with TRBJ2-7, with D perhaps assigned TRBD1 or TRBD2 (5 bases each). Germline CDR1 reads SGHVS; CDR2 reads FNYEAQ. This CDR3 spans 16 amino acids. Trimming pared 0 bases from V and 6 bases from J, leaving 18 bases between. This CDR3 is CASSLAWGLGAGEQYF. In DNA form, the CDR3 reads TGTGCCAGCAGCTTAGCATGGGGATTAGGGGCGGGCGAGCAGTACTTC. The whole variable domain, filled in from reference TRBV7-6 and TRBJ2-7, reads GAGVSQSPRYKVTKRGQDVALRCDPISGHVSLYWYRQALGQGPEFLTYFNYEAQQDKSGLPNDRFSAERPEGSISTLTIQRTEQRDSAMYRCASSLAWGLGAGEQYFGPGTRLTVT.

In its sample, this clonotype was seen many times. The chain has TRBV4-3 and TRBJ2-7; TRBD2 is a possible D gene (6 bases). CDR1 and CDR2 from the germline V gene are LGHNA and YSLEER. Trimming cost V 0 bases and J 1 base, with 10 bases left between them. The CDR3 contains 15 residues. CDR3 in amino acids: CASSQDLGRSYEQYF. CDR3 nucleotide sequence: TGCGCCAGCAGCCAAGATCTGGGGAGGTCCTACGAGCAGTACTTC.

This clonotype was picked up many times. This chain connects TRBV20-1 to TRBJ1-5; tentatively, D is TRBD1 (5 bases). CDR1 is DFQATT and CDR2 is SNEGSKA in the germline V gene (reference sequence). This CDR3 region has 17 residues. Trimming stripped 0 bases from V and 4 bases from J, with 19 bases between. CDR3 in amino acids: CSARDQGRRAVNQPQHF. CDR3 bases: TGCAGTGCTAGAGATCAGGGACGGAGGGCCGTAAATCAGCCCCAGCATTTT.

This clonotype was seen repeatedly, ten times or more. V is TRBV20-1 and J is TRBJ2-3, with TRBD2 matching over 7 bases. The CDR3 loop spans 16 amino acids. The ends lost 3 bases at V and 0 bases at J; junction bases unmatched: 9. The germline CDR1 and CDR2 sequences are DFQATT and SNEGSKA (reference sequence). The CDR3 sequence: CSASPPSGVSTDTQYF. CDR3 DNA sequence: TGCAGTGCTAGCCCCCCCAGCGGGGTGAGCACAGATACGCAGTATTTT.

This clonotype appeared many times. The chain has TRBV3-1 and TRBJ2-5, with D perhaps TRBD1 (6 bases). Germline-derived CDR1 and CDR2 are LGHDT and YNNKEL (reference sequence). V shed 8 bases and J shed 8 bases, with 21 bases lying between them. This CDR3 region has 14 residues. This CDR3 is CASARTATRETQYF. The CDR3 DNA reads TGTGCCAGCGCCCGGACAGCTACAAGGGAAACCCAGTACTTC.